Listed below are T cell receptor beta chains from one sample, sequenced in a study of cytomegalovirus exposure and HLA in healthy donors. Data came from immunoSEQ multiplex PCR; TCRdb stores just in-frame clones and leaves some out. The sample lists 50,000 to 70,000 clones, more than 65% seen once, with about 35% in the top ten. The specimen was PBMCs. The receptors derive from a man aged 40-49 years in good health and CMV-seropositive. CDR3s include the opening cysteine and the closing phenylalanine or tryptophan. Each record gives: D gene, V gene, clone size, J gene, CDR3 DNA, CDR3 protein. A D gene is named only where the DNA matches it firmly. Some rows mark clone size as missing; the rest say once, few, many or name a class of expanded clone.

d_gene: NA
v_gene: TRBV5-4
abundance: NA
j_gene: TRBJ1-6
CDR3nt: TGTGCCAGCAGCAACAAACAGGGAAACAATTCACCCCTCCACTTT
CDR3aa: CASSNKQGNNSPLHF

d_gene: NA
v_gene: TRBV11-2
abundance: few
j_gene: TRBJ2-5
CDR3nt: TGTGCCAGCAGCTTAGACTTGCAAGAGACCCAGTACTTC
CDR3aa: CASSLDLQETQYF

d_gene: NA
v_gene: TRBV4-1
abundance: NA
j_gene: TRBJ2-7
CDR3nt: TGCGCCAGCAGCCGGGGAAGGGGTAGTGGCTACGAGCAGTACTTC
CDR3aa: CASSRGRGSGYEQYF

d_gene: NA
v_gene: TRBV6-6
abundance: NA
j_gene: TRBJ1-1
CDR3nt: TGTGCCAGCACCCGGGAAGGCGTCACGAACACTGAAGCTTTCTTT
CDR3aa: CASTREGVTNTEAFF

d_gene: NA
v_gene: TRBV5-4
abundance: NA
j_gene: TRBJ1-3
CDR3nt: TGTGCCAGCAGGCCCTGGGGCCGCTTCTCTGGAAACACCATATATTTT
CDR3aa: CASRPWGRFSGNTIYF

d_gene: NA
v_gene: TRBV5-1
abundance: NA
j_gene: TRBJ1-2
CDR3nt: TGCGCCAGCAGGCTAGGCGGGGGAGATGGCTACACCTTC
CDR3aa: CASRLGGGDGYTF

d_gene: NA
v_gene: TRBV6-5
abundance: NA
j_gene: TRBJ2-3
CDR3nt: TGTGCCAGCATGACTGGCACAGATACGCAGTATTTT
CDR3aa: CASMTGTDTQYF

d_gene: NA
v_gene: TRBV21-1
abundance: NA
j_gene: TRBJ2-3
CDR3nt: TGTGCCAGCAGCAAAGTCCCCCAGGGGACGGCAGATACGCAGTATTTT
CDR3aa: CASSKVPQGTADTQYF

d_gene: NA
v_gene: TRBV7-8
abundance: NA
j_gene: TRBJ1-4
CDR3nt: TGTGCCAGCAGCTTAGGAGTTACTAATGAAAAACTGTTTTTT
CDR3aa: CASSLGVTNEKLFF

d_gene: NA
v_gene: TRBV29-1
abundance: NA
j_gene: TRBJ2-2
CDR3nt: TGCAGCGCCGGGGAGGACGGGGAGCTGTTTTTT
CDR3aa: CSAGEDGELFF

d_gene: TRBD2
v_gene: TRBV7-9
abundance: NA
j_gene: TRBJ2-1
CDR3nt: TGTGCCAGCAGCGGGACTAGCGGGGGCCACAATGAGCAGTTCTTC
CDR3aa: CASSGTSGGHNEQFF

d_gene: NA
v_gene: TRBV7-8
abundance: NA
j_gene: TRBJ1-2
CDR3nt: TGTGCCAGCAGCTTTCGGGGTCCAGACTATGGCTACACCTTC
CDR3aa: CASSFRGPDYGYTF

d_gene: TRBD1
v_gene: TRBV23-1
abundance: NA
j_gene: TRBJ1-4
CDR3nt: TGCGCCATCTCCGGGACAGGGGGTGAAAAACTGTTTTTT
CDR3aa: CAISGTGGEKLFF

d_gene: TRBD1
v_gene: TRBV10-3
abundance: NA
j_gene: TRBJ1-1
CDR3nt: TGTGCCATCAGGACAGGGGGAGTAGCTGAAGCTTTCTTT
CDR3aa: CAIRTGGVAEAFF

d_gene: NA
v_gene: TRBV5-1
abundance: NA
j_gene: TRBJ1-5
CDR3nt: TGCGCCAGCAGCTTGGAGGGGTTAGGTGATCAGCCCCAGCATTTT
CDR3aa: CASSLEGLGDQPQHF

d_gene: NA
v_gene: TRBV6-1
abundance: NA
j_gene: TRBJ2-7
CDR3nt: TGTGCCAGTCTCGACAGGTCCGACAGGTACGAGCAGTACTTC
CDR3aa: CASLDRSDRYEQYF

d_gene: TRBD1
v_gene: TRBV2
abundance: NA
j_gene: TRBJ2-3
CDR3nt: TGTGCCAGCAGCCCTTGGACAGGGGACACAGATACGCAGTATTTT
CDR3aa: CASSPWTGDTDTQYF

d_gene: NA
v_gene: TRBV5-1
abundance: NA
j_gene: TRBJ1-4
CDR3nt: TGCGCCAGCAGCTTGGAACAGAGTAGTGAAAAACTGTTTTTT
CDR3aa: CASSLEQSSEKLFF

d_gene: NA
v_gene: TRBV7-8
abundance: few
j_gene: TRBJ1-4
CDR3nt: TGTGCCAGCAGCCCCCGGAGGGGAGGAGGAGGAAGAGAAAAACTGTTTTTT
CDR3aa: CASSPRRGGGGREKLFF

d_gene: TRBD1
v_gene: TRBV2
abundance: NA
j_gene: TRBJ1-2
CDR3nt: TGTGCCAGCGAGCCGGGACAGGGGGCCTCAGGCTACACCTTC
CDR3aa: CASEPGQGASGYTF

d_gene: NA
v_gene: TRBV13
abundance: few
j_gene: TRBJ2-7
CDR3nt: TGTGCCAGCAGCTTAGCCCTTGAGGGCTCCTACGAGCAGTACTTC
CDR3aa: CASSLALEGSYEQYF

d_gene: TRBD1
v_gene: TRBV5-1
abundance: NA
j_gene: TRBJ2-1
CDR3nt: TGCGCCAGCAGCACCGCACAGGGGGCGATCTACAATGAGCAGTTCTTC
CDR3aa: CASSTAQGAIYNEQFF

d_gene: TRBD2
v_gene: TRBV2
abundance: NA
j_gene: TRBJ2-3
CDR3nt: TGTGCCAGCTTAGCGGGGCACACAGATACGCAGTATTTT
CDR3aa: CASLAGHTDTQYF

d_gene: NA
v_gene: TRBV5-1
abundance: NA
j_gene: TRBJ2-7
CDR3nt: TGCGCCAGCAGCTCAAGATCCTCCTATCAGGGCTCCTACGAGCAGTACTTC
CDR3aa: CASSSRSSYQGSYEQYF

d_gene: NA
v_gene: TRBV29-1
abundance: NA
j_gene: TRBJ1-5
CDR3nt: TGCAGCGCCAGTACAGGGACGGACAATCAGCCCCAGCATTTT
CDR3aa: CSASTGTDNQPQHF